The clone carrying this T cell receptor (beta chain) was counted a single time. Its cognate antigen is unknown. Germline-derived CDR1 and CDR2 are GTSNPN and SVGIG (reference sequence). The J segment lost 8 bases and the V segment lost 0 bases, leaving 13 bases of the junction unmatched. CDR3 size: 16 residues. The assay was immunoSEQ multiplex PCR, and TCRdb's table has in-frame clones only and misses some. The data hold 100,000 to 150,000 clones, with roughly nine tenths observed a single time. The data were obtained in a study of T cells in localized non-small cell lung cancer. Study-wide points: Of the top 100 tumor clones, median roughly 55 were in adjacent lung, 25 to 35 among its top 100. The study found T cell clonality highest in uninvolved adjacent lung, above tumor.

The material sequenced was peripheral blood, taken before any cancer treatment. V usage is TRBV30 and J usage is TRBJ2-1; TRBD2 matches 7 bases. This clonotype originated in a female donor at least 60 years old with stage I lung adenocarcinoma. The CDR3 reads CAWSVRAGVKGDEQFF. CDR3 DNA: TGTGCCTGGAGTGTACGGGCGGGAGTAAAAGGGGATGAGCAGTTCTTC.